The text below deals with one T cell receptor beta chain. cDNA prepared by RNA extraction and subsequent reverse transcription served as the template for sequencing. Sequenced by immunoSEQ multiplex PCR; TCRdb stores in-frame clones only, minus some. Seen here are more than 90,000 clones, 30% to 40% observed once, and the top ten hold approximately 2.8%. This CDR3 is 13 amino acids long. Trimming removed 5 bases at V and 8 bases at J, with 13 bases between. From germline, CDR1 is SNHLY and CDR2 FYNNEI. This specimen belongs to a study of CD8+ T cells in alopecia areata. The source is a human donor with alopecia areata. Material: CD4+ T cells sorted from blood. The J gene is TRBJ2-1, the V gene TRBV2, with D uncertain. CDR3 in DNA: TGTGCCAGCAGTCTAAACTCGTTAGATGAGCAGTTCTTC. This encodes CASSLNSLDEQFF.